What follows are 9 T cell receptor beta chains derived from one specimen sequenced in a study of CD8 T cells in Susac syndrome (dated by TCRdb to between 2019 and 2020). Library prep was done by the immunoSEQ multiplex PCR assay. RNA was extracted using the RNeasy kit, and roughly 0.5 to 1 ug of the RNA was reverse transcribed with random hexamers. TCRdb reprocessing: public reads trimmed at Q25 with fastp, clones called with MiXCR, in-frame beta chains kept. Every CDR3 protein is listed once, alongside the most common genes and DNA of its rows. The sample table shows 300,000 to 350,000 distinct CDR3 sequences, and approximately 90% are seen once. Of the sample, approximately 0.065% falls within the top ten clones. The sample comprised CD4+ T cells from PBMCs. Receptors originate from a human donor with multiple sclerosis.

This clonotype was counted a few times. The chain recombines TRBV10-2 with TRBJ2-7, with TRBD2 matching over 12 bases. V was clipped by 6 bases and J by 4 bases; unmatched bases: 4. CDR1 and CDR2 from the germline V gene are WSHSY and SAAADI. The CDR3 is 14 amino acids. CDR3 in DNA: TGCGCCAGCAGAGCTAGCGGGGGGGGATACGAGCAGTACTTC. This gives the protein CASRASGGGYEQYF.

The V gene is TRBV3-1, the J gene TRBJ2-1, with D perhaps matching TRBD2 (7 bases). CDR3 length: 14 amino acids. V was clipped by 3 bases and J by 2 bases, with 8 bases between them. Germline-derived CDR1 and CDR2 are LGHDT and YNNKEL (reference sequence). The CDR3 spells CASSQGGPYNEQFF. For the CDR3, the DNA is TGTGCCAGCAGCCAGGGGGGGCCCTACAATGAGCAGTTCTTC.

The chain employs TRBV19 and TRBJ2-2, with D possibly matching TRBD1 (6 bases). CDR1 LNHDA and CDR2 SQIVND come from the germline V gene (reference sequence). Trimming left V 7 bases short and J 1 base short, with 10 bases between. The CDR3 is made up of 14 amino acids. The CDR3 loop is CASKRTENTGELFF. CDR3 DNA: TGTGCCAGTAAGCGGACAGAGAACACCGGGGAGCTGTTTTTT. Complete variable domain (other parts from reference TRBV19 and TRBJ2-2): DGGITQSPKYLFRKEGQNVTLSCEQNLNHDAMYWYRQDPGQGLRLIYYSQIVNDFQKGDIAEGYSVSREKKESFPLTVTSAQKNPTAFYLCASKRTENTGELFFGEGSRLTVL.

This chain uses TRBV4-3 with TRBJ2-3; 7 nucleotides agree with TRBD2. Trimming removed 0 bases from V and 2 bases from J; junction bases left unmatched: 17. CDR1 and CDR2 (germline): LGHNA, YSLEER. This CDR3 is 20 amino acids long. The CDR3 DNA reads TGCGCCAGCAGCCAAGAAAGTATAATAAGAGGGCTAGCGGCCACAGATACGCAGTATTTT. This sequence encodes CASSQESIIRGLAATDTQYF.

This chain links TRBV13 with TRBJ2-2; no clear D gene. In germline, CDR1 is PRHDT, CDR2 FYEKMQ (reference sequence). The V end was cut by 2 bases, the J end by 7 bases, with 11 bases between. This CDR3 is 14 amino acids long. CDR3 sequence: CASSLRGIRGELFF. In DNA, the CDR3 is TGTGCCAGCAGCTTAAGAGGAATCCGCGGGGAGCTGTTTTTT.

The CDR3 region is CASSGGVGMQYF. The CDR3 DNA reads TGTGCCAGCAGCGGGGGGGTTGGGATGCAGTACTTC. The rearrangement links TRBV7-2 to TRBJ2-7; 7 bases match TRBD2. Germline V gene lookup returns CDR1 SGHTA and CDR2 FQGNSA. The CDR3 runs to 12 residues. V shed 5 bases, J shed 9 bases, and the junction held 7 bases outside the gene matches.

Concerning this clonotype itself: At one of its ends the junction is not consistent with the germline gene, which may arise from a read error. The chain joins TRBV30 to TRBJ2-1; 9 positions match TRBD1. The germline V gene encodes CDR1 GTSNPN and CDR2 SVGIG (reference sequence). This CDR3 has 11 residues. The CDR3 reads CAWSEGQGRIF. The CDR3 DNA is TGTGCCTGGAGTGAGGGACAGGGTAGGATCTTC.

The rearrangement links TRBV19 to TRBJ1-3; unclear D gene. This CDR3 has 18 amino acids. Germline-derived CDR1 and CDR2 are LNHDA and SQIVND (reference sequence). The germline V and J ends were trimmed by 3 bases and 0 bases, with 18 bases remaining between them. The CDR3 protein is CASSMDLFRSFSGNTIYF. Written as DNA, the CDR3 is TGTGCCAGTAGTATGGATTTGTTCCGGAGCTTCTCTGGAAACACCATATATTTT.

This clonotype was seen a single time. This chain joins TRBV6-1 and TRBJ2-6; a possible D gene is TRBD1 (5 bases). The V end lost 6 bases, the J end lost 0 bases, and 15 bases lay between the germline ends. Germline-derived CDR1 and CDR2 are MNHNS and SASEGT. The CDR3 totals 17 residues. The CDR3 sequence: CASRSDSIISGANVLTF. The CDR3 coding sequence is TGTGCCAGCAGGAGCGACAGTATCATCTCTGGGGCCAACGTCCTGACTTTC.